These T cell receptor beta chains were read from a single sample in a study of T cell responses to AZD1222 COVID-19 vaccine. Method: immunoSEQ multiplex PCR; TCRdb's copy keeps in-frame clones and lacks some. The sample has about 150,000 clones, approximately 85% seen once. This sample comprised peripheral blood, obtained on day 0 of MenACWY control vaccination. The receptors stem from an adult in good health. Both conserved end residues are part of each CDR3. D genes are given only for firm matches. Rows give clone size only sometimes, using once, few, many, or a class for an expanded clone.

d_gene: -
j_gene: TRBJ1-1
abundance: -
v_gene: TRBV1
CDR3aa: CTRWGTLGNTEAFF
CDR3nt: TGCACCAGATGGGGAACCCTGGGGAACACTGAAGCTTTCTTT

d_gene: -
j_gene: TRBJ1-4
abundance: -
v_gene: TRBV30
CDR3aa: CAWSREGTEKLFF
CDR3nt: TGTGCCTGGAGTCGGGAGGGAACTGAAAAACTGTTTTTT

d_gene: -
j_gene: TRBJ2-2
abundance: -
v_gene: TRBV5-1
CDR3aa: CASSFGRTTGELFF
CDR3nt: TGCGCCAGCAGCTTCGGGCGAACCACCGGGGAGCTGTTTTTT

d_gene: -
j_gene: TRBJ2-7
abundance: few
v_gene: TRBV4-1
CDR3aa: CASSQGARNEQYF
CDR3nt: TGCGCCAGCAGCCAGGGGGCGCGGAACGAGCAGTACTTC

d_gene: -
j_gene: TRBJ1-6
abundance: -
v_gene: TRBV7-3
CDR3aa: CASSLTAGPDSPLHF
CDR3nt: TGTGCCAGCAGCTTAACAGCAGGGCCGGATTCACCCCTCCACTTT

d_gene: -
j_gene: TRBJ1-4
abundance: -
v_gene: TRBV13
CDR3aa: CASSFGGAKLFF
CDR3nt: TGTGCCAGCAGCTTCGGTGGCGCTAAACTGTTTTTT

d_gene: -
j_gene: TRBJ1-1
abundance: -
v_gene: TRBV5-1
CDR3aa: CASSLEGNTEAFF
CDR3nt: TGCGCCAGCAGCTTGGAGGGAAACACTGAAGCTTTCTTT

d_gene: -
j_gene: TRBJ2-7
abundance: -
v_gene: TRBV11-1
CDR3aa: CASSLNGGGEQYF
CDR3nt: TGTGCCAGCAGCTTGAATGGGGGCGGCGAGCAGTACTTC

d_gene: -
j_gene: TRBJ1-6
abundance: -
v_gene: TRBV9
CDR3aa: CASSVGMGRGNSPLHF
CDR3nt: TGTGCCAGCAGCGTAGGGATGGGCAGGGGAAATTCACCCCTCCACTTT

d_gene: -
j_gene: TRBJ2-1
abundance: -
v_gene: TRBV3-1/TRBV3-2
CDR3aa: CASRTEPHNEQFF
CDR3nt: TGTGCCAGCAGGACAGAGCCTCACAATGAGCAGTTCTTC